Presented here are 11 T cell receptor beta chains from one specimen sequenced in a study of shared clonotypes between healthy human individuals. The table came from immunoSEQ multiplex PCR; TCRdb's copy has only in-frame clones and leaves some out. The table includes under 2,000,000 clones, just under 95% detected once. Naive CD8 cells comprised CD45RO-negative, CCR7-positively selected cells, excluding terminally differentiated effector memory CD45RA+ cells. Sequenced input: naive CD8+ T cells sorted from blood. These receptors originate from a young man in good health.

With respect to this clone: This CDR3 is also generated by other DNA sequences in the sample. This CDR3 reads CASSSDSLSYEQYF. CDR3 DNA: TGTGCCAGCAGCTCCGACAGCCTCTCCTACGAGCAGTACTTC. V is TRBV7-9 and J is TRBJ2-7, with a possible D match to TRBD1 (5 bases). The germline CDR1 and CDR2 sequences are SEHNR and FQNEAQ (reference sequence). Trimming left V 4 bases short and J 0 bases short, with 10 bases between. This CDR3 spans 14 amino acids.

Turning to this clone: Germline is not matched at one junction end, which may reflect a read error. This chain joins TRBV18 and TRBJ1-2; the D is unclear. This CDR3 comprises 12 residues. Germline lookup yields CDR1 KGHSH and CDR2 LQKENI. The CDR3 DNA reads as TGTGCCAGCGACCGGGCGGAGGAGATACGGAACTTC. Protein product: CASDRAEEIRNF.

The chain employs TRBV10-2 and TRBJ2-7, with a weak D call TRBD1 (6 bases). The CDR3 is 15 residues long. Deletions cut 3 bases from V and 3 bases from J, with 15 bases between. CDR1 and CDR2 (germline): WSHSY, SAAADI. CDR3 nucleotides: TGCGCCAGCAGTGATAGGAGGCAGGGGATCTACGAGCAGTACTTC. This translates into CASSDRRQGIYEQYF.

This rearrangement joins TRBV25-1 to TRBJ1-1, with D perhaps TRBD1 (5 bases). V lost 2 bases and J lost 6, with 10 bases in between. Germline V CDR1 and CDR2: MGHDK, SYGVNS. The CDR3 totals 13 residues. In DNA form, the CDR3 reads TGTGCCAGCAGTGAAGGGACTAGCTCTGAAGCTTTCTTT. This encodes CASSEGTSSEAFF.

This sequence joins TRBV9 and TRBJ1-2; TRBD1 matches at 10 bases. The V gene's germline CDR1 is SGDLS and CDR2 YYNGEE. CDR3 size: 17 residues. V shed 4 bases, J shed 1 base, and the junction held 10 bases outside the gene matches. CDR3 nucleotide sequence: TGTGCCAGCAGCTCGACAGGGGGCGACCTGTATAACTATGGCTACACCTTC. It is translated as CASSSTGGDLYNYGYTF.

V and J are TRBV10-3 and TRBJ2-7, with D hard to call. The CDR3 totals 13 residues. Germline V gene lookup returns CDR1 ENHRY and CDR2 SYGVKD. V was shortened by 0 bases and J by 4 bases, with 7 bases between the two germline ends. The CDR3 nucleotides read TGTGCCATCAGTGAGTCGTCAGAGTACGAGCAGTACTTC. Translated, it gives CAISESSEYEQYF.

The rearrangement uses TRBV7-9 and TRBJ2-2; 7 nucleotides agree with TRBD1. J was trimmed by 5 bases and V by 5 bases; bases with no gene match: 11. The CDR3 runs 16 residues. CDR1 and CDR2 (germline): SEHNR, FQNEAQ (reference sequence). The CDR3 nucleotides are TGTGCCAGCAGCGCAAACTACCAGGGGGAAACCGGGGAGCTGTTTTTT. Translating it yields CASSANYQGETGELFF.

The chain recombines TRBV5-8 with TRBJ2-7; D remains ambiguous. Germline lookup yields CDR1 SGHTS and CDR2 YDEGEE. Trimming removed 2 bases from V and 5 bases from J, with 14 bases in between. This CDR3 is built from 14 residues. DNA of the CDR3: TGTGCCAGCAGCTTCGCCACAGAGCTTAACGAGCAGTACTTC. This codes for CASSFATELNEQYF.

J is TRBJ2-2 and V is TRBV10-2; D uncertain. Trimming stripped 6 bases from V and 4 bases from J, with 15 bases between. CDR3 length: 15 amino acids. CDR1 is WSHSY and CDR2 is SAAADI in the germline V gene. The CDR3 DNA follows: TGCGCCAGCAGCAATTTCGCTCCGACCACCGGGGAGCTGTTTTTT. Translating gives CASSNFAPTTGELFF.

The chain is built from TRBV27 and TRBJ1-2; D might be TRBD1 (5 bases). Germline V gene lookup returns CDR1 MNHEY and CDR2 SMNVEV (reference sequence). This CDR3 contains 16 residues. Between the trimmed V and J ends, which lost 8 bases and 3 bases, there was a span of 22 bases. The CDR3 nucleotides are TGTGCCAGCTCCTCCCTGGGGGAGGGGAGAGACTATGGCTACACCTTC. Amino acids: CASSSLGEGRDYGYTF.

The CDR3 DNA reads TGTGCCAGCAGCTTCCAGGGGGGAGAGCAGTACTTC. Its protein product is CASSFQGGEQYF. The V call is TRBV13, the J call TRBJ2-7; maybe TRBD1 (7 bases). CDR3 length equals 12 residues. The V and J ends lost 3 bases and 7 bases respectively, with 10 bases between them. From germline, CDR1 is PRHDT and CDR2 FYEKMQ (reference sequence).